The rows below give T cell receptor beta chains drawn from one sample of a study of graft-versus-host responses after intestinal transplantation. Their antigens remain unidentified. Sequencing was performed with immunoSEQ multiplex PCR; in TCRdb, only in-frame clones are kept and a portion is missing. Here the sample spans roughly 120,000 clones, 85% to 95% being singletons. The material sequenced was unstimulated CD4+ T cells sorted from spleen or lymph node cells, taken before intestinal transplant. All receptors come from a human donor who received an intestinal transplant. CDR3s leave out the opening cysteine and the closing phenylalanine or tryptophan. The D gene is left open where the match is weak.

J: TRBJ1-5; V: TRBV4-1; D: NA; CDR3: ASTKGAATPDNQPQH
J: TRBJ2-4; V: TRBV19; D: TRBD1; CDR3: ASSIYVRQGVAKNIQY
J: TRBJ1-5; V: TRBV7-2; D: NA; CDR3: ASSLTPGLYQPQH
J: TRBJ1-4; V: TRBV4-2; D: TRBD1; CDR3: ASSHPQGERDEKLF
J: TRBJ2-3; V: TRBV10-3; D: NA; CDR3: ATYARAAPTDTQY
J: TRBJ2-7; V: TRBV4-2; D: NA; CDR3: ASSQGDSGRY
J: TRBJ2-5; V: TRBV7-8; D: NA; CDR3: ASSGRSETQY
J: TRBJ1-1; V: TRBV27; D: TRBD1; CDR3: ASSFGGTGGSEAF
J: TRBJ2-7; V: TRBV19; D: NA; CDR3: ASQRTGPPYEQY
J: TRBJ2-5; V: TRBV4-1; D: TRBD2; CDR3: ASSRLAGEETQY
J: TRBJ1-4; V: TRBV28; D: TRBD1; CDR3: ASSEPGQGRTNEKLF
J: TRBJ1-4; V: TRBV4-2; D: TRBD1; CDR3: ASSQEKKGADEKLF
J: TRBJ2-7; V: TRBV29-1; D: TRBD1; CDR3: SVRVTGGEYEQY
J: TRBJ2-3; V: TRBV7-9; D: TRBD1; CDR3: ASSKPGQGTDTQY
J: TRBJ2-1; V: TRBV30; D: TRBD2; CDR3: AWRGLGSGGPYNEQF
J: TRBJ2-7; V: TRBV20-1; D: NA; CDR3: SAGQLYEQY
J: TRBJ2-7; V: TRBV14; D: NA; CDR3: ASSPLTGSYEQY
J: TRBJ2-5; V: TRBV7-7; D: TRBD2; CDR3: ASSLGGLAVQETQY
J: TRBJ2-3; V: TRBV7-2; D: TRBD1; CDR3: ASTRDRGQWDTQY
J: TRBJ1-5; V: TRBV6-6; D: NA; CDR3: ASSYQGPNQPQH
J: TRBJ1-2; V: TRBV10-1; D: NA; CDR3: ASSEGQNYGYT
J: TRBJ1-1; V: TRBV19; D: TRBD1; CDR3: ASKKGGKTAVYEAF
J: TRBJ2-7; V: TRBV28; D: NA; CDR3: ASSSRTKTLYEQY
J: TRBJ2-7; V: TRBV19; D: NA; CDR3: ASSNPRDGPRRYEQY
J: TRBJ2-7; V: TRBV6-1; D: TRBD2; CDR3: ASSGSGSQYEQY
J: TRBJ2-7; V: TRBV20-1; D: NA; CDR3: SARRDHEQY
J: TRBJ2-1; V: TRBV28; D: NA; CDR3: ASTPLSRAAQF